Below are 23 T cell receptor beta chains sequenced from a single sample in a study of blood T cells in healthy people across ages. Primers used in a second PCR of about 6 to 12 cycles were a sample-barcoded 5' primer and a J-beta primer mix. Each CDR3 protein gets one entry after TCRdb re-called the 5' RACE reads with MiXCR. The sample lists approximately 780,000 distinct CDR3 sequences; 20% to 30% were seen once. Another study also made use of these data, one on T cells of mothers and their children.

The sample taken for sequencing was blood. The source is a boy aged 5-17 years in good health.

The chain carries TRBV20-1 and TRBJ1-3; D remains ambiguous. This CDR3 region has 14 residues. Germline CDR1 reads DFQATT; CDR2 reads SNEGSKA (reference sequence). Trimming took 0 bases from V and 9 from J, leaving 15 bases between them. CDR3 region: CSARDVQAEATIYF. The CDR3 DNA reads TGCAGTGCTAGAGATGTGCAGGCCGAAGCCACCATATATTTT.

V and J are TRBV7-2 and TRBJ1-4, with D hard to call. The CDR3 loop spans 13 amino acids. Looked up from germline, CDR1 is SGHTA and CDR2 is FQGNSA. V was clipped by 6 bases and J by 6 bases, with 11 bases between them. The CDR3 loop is CASSNTLDEKLFF. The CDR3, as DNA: TGTGCCAGCAGTAATACTCTCGATGAAAAACTGTTTTTT.

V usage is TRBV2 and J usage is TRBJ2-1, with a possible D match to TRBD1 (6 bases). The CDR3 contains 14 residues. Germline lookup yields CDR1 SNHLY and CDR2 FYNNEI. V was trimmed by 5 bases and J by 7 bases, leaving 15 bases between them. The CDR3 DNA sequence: TGTGCCAGCAGTACAGGGTATGGTAAAAATGAGCAGTTCTTC. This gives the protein CASSTGYGKNEQFF. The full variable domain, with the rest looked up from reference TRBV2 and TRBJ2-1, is EPEVTQTPSHQVTQMGQEVILRCVPISNHLYFYWYRQILGQKVEFLVSFYNNEISEKSEIFDDQFSVERPDGSNFTLKIRSTKLEDSAMYFCASSTGYGKNEQFFGPGTRLTVL.

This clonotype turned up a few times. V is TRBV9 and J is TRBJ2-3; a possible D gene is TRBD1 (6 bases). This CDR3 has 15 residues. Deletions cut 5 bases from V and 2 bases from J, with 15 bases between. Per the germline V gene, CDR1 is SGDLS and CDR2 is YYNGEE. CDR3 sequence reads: CASSLSDSSTDTQYF. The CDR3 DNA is TGTGCCAGCAGTTTGTCGGACAGTTCCACAGATACGCAGTATTTT.

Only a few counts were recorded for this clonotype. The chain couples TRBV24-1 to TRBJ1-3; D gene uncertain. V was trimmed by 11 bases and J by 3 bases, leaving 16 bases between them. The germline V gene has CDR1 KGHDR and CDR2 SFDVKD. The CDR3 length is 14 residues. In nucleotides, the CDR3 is TGTGCCATCGATTGCGAAGAGATTGGAAACACCATATATTTT. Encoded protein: CAIDCEEIGNTIYF.

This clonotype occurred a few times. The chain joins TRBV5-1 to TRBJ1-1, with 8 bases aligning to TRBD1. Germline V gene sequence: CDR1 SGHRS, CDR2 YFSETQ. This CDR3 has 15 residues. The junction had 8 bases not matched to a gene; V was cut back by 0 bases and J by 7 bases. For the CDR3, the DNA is TGCGCCAGCAGCTTGGAACCGGGACAGGCGTTTGAAGCTTTCTTT. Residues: CASSLEPGQAFEAFF.

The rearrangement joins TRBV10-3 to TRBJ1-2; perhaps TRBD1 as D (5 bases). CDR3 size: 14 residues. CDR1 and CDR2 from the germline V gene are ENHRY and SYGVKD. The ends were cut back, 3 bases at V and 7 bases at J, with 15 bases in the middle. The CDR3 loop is CAISDRRGRAGYTF. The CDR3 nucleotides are TGTGCCATCAGTGATCGGAGGGGTAGGGCTGGCTACACCTTC.

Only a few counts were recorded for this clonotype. CDR3 sequence reads: CASSDPRGAGNSPLHF. In DNA form, the CDR3 reads TGTGCCAGCAGTGATCCCCGCGGGGCGGGTAATTCACCCCTCCACTTT. The chain combines TRBV25-1 with TRBJ1-6, with D perhaps TRBD1 (5 bases). The germline V gene encodes CDR1 MGHDK and CDR2 SYGVNS. V lost 3 bases, J lost 6 bases, and 15 bases lay in between. The length of the CDR3 is 16 residues.

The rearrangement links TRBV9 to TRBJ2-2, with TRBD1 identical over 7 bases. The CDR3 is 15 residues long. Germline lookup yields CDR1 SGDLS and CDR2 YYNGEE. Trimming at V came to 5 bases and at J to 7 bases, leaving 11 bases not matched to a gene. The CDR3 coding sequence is TGTGCCAGCAGTATTAGACAGGGTCTGGTCGGGGAGCTGTTTTTT. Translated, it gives CASSIRQGLVGELFF.

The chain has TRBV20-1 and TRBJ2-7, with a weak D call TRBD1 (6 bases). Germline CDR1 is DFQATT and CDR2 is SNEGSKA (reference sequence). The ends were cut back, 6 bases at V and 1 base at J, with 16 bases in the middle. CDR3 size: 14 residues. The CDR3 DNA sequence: TGCAGTGCCAAGAAGGGGGTGGGGTCCTACGAGCAGTACTTC. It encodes CSAKKGVGSYEQYF.

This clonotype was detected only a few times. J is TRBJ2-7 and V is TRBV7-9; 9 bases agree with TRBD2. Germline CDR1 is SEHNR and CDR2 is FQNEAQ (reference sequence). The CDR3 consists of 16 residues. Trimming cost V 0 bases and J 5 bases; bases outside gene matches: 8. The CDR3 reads CASSLAGGGGANEQYF. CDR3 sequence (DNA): TGTGCCAGCAGCTTAGCGGGCGGCGGGGGGGCTAACGAGCAGTACTTC.

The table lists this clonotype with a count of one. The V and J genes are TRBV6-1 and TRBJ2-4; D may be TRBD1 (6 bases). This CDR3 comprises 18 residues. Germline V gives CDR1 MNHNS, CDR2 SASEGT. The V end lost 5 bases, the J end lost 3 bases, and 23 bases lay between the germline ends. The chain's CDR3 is CASSQAPRGPSGKNIQYF. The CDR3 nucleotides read TGTGCCAGCAGTCAGGCGCCCAGGGGACCTTCTGGCAAAAACATTCAGTACTTC.

The CDR3 nucleotides are TGCAGTGCTAGGGGGACAGGGGGCGTCCCCTACGAGCAGTACTTC. It translates to CSARGTGGVPYEQYF. This sequence joins TRBV20-1 and TRBJ2-5; 12 positions match TRBD1. TRBJ2-7 explains the end of the DNA better; the J call may be wrong. The germline V gene encodes CDR1 DFQATT and CDR2 SNEGSKA (reference sequence). The CDR3 is made up of 15 amino acids.

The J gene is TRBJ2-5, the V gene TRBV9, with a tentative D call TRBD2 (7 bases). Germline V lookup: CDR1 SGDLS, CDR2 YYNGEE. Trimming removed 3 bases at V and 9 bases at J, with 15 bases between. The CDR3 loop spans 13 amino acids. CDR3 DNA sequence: TGTGCCAGCAGCGCTAAGGGGGGGACGGCCCAGTACTTC. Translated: CASSAKGGTAQYF. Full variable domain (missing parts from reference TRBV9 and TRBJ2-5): DSGVTQTPKHLITATGQRVTLRCSPRSGDLSVYWYQQSLDQGLQFLIQYYNGEERAKGNILERFSAQQFPDLHSELNLSSLELGDSALYFCASSAKGGTAQYFGPGTRLLVL.

CDR3 in DNA: TGTGCCAGCAGTTTTCGGACAGGCTCCTACGAGCAGTACTTC. Encoded protein: CASSFRTGSYEQYF. This chain links TRBV28 with TRBJ2-7; TRBD1 matches at 7 bases. CDR3 length equals 14 residues. Germline values: CDR1 MDHEN, CDR2 SYDVKM. The ends lost 3 bases at V and 0 bases at J; junction bases unmatched: 2.

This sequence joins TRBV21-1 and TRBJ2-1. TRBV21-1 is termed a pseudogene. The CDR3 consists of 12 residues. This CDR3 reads CASSKLNSEQFF. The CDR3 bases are TGTGCCAGCAGCAAATTAAATAGTGAGCAGTTCTTC.

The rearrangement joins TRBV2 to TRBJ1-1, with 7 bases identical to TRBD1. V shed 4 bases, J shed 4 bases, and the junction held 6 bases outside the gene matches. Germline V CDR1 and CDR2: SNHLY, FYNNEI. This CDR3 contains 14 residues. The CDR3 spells CASSAEGAATEAFF. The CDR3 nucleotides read TGTGCCAGCAGTGCGGAGGGGGCGGCCACTGAAGCTTTCTTT.

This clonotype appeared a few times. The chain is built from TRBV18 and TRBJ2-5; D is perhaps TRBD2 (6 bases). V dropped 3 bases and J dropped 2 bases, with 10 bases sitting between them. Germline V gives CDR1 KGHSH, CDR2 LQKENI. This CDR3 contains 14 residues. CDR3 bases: TGTGCCAGCTCACCGTCGCGGGAACAAGAGACCCAGTACTTC. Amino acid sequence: CASSPSREQETQYF.

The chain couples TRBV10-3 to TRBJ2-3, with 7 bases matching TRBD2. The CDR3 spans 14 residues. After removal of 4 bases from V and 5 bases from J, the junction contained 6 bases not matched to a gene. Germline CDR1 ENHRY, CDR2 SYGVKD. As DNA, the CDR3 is TGTGCCATCAGTGGGCGGACGGGGGGAGATACGCAGTATTTT. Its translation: CAISGRTGGDTQYF.

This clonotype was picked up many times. The CDR3 protein is CAWTAAQETQYF. Here the CDR3 DNA reads TGTGCCTGGACGGCGGCGCAAGAGACCCAGTACTTC. The chain combines TRBV30 with TRBJ2-5; D is undetermined. The CDR3 totals 12 residues. Germline CDR1 is GTSNPN and CDR2 is SVGIG (reference sequence). Trimming pared 4 bases from V and 2 bases from J, leaving 8 bases between.

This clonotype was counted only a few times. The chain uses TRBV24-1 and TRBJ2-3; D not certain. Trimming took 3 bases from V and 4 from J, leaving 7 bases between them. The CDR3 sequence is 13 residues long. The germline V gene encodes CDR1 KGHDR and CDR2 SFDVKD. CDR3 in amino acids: CATSDDRSDTQYF. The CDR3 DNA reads TGTGCCACCAGTGATGACCGATCAGATACGCAGTATTTT.

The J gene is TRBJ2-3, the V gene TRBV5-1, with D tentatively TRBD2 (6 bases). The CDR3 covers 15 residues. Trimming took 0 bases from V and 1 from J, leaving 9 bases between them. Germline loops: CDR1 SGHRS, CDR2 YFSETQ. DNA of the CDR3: TGCGCCAGCAGCTTGGAGGGAGGCCGCACAGATACGCAGTATTTT. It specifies CASSLEGGRTDTQYF.

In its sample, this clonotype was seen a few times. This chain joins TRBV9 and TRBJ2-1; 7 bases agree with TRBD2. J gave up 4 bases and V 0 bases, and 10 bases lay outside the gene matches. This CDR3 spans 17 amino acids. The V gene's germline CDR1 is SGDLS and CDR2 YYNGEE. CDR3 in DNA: TGTGCCAGCAGCGTAGCCCTCCGACTAGCCCCTTACAATGAGCAGTTCTTC. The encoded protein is CASSVALRLAPYNEQFF.